The clone carrying this T cell receptor beta chain was detected only a few times. This sample was included in a study of T-cell memory formation after mild COVID-19. Trimming left V 0 bases short and J 3 bases short, with 11 bases between. CDR3 size: 15 residues. Germline CDR1 LGHNA, CDR2 YNFKEQ. MiXCR was run by TCRdb on the 5' RACE reads, yielding one entry per CDR3 protein. The top ten hold over 20% of the sample, which has approximately 340,000 distinct CDR3 sequences, 10% to 15% seen once. Sequences were obtained from PBMCs or a T cell subset sorted from them (not recorded which). The V gene is TRBV4-2, the J gene TRBJ1-2, with TRBD1 as a possible D gene (5 bases). This receptor was identified in a man between 18 and 29 years old who had mild COVID-19 (a few samples of this study predate the infection). Cell type and time point are not known. CDR3 region: CASSQEGQTDYGYTF. The CDR3 nucleotides are TGTGCCAGCAGCCAAGAAGGGCAGACAGACTATGGCTACACCTTC.